A selection of T cell receptor beta chains follows, all from one sample in a study of CD8+CD57+ T cells in acquired aplastic anemia. TCRdb re-derived calls from the reads in MiXCR, one entry per CDR3 protein. The sample consists of about 420,000 distinct CDR3 sequences, around 72% of them appearing once. Sequencing used sorted CD4+, CD8+, or CD8+CD57+ T cells (not recorded which) from PBMCs. Receptors originate from a human donor in good health, serving as a control. Both conserved end residues are part of each CDR3. Fields, in order: D gene, V gene, clone size, J gene, CDR3 DNA, CDR3 protein. A D gene is named only where the DNA matches it firmly. Expanded clones are given a class, and other clones once, few, many or no size at all.

>NA|TRBV7-3|NA|TRBJ1-6
TGTGCCAGCAGTTGTTGGGGTCGAAATTGGCGCTCCCACTTT
CASSCWGRNWRSHF
>NA|TRBV10-3|NA|TRBJ1-2
TGTGCCATCCGAGCCGCCAAATCCTCCGATGGCTACACCTTC
CAIRAAKSSDGYTF
>NA|TRBV7-2|once|TRBJ2-7
TGTGCCAGCAGCTCCCGACAAGAGAAGACCCAGTACTTCTTC
CASSSRQEKTQYFF
>NA|TRBV7-9|NA|TRBJ1-6
TGTGCCAGCAGCGTAGTGGGTGGTGGAAACTCGCCCCTCCACTTT
CASSVVGGGNSPLHF
>NA|TRBV6-1|few|TRBJ1-1
TGTGCCAGCAGGGGGGCGGGGGATGGTGAAGCTTTCTTT
CASRGAGDGEAFF
>NA|TRBV20-1|once|TRBJ1-2
TGCAGTGCCCGTCACCCAGGGGAAAGGTATGGCTACACCTTC
CSARHPGERYGYTF
>NA|TRBV12-3/TRBV12-4|NA|TRBJ2-3
TGTGCCAGCATACACCCGGGGCCAACAGATACGCAGTATTTT
CASIHPGPTDTQYF
>NA|TRBV11-2|NA|TRBJ1-6
TGTGCCAGCAGCCAGCCTAGCGGGGGGGGCAATTCACCCCTCCACTTT
CASSQPSGGGNSPLHF
>NA|TRBV20-1|NA|TRBJ2-1
TGCAGTGCTGTTCATTGGAACAAAGCGCAGTTCTTC
CSAVHWNKAQFF
>NA|TRBV4-3|NA|TRBJ1-1
TGCGCCAGCATAAGGTTCGGGAACACTGAAGCTTTCTTT
CASIRFGNTEAFF
>NA|TRBV7-9|NA|TRBJ2-2
TGTGCCAGCAGCTTTCACGAAGGGGGAGCCCAGCATTTTTTT
CASSFHEGGAQHFF
>TRBD1|TRBV7-8|NA|TRBJ1-2
TGTGCCAGCAGATTGACGGGAGGGGGCTCGGAGGGCTACACCTTC
CASRLTGGGSEGYTF
>NA|TRBV5-1|many|TRBJ1-1
TGCGCCAGCAGCGGCTCGGGGGGGGGCGGGACGAACACTGAAGCTTTCTTT
CASSGSGGGGTNTEAFF
>NA|TRBV7-2|NA|TRBJ1-5
TGTGCCAGCAGCTTAGGACAGGCGATGGGTCAGCCCCAGCATTTT
CASSLGQAMGQPQHF
>NA|TRBV12-3/TRBV12-4|NA|TRBJ1-2
TGTGCCAGCAGTAACGGACAGCCCCGATTTGGCTACACCTTC
CASSNGQPRFGYTF
>NA|TRBV25-1|NA|TRBJ1-1
TGTGCCAGCAGCCAGGGTGGGCACACTGAAGCTTTCTTT
CASSQGGHTEAFF
>NA|TRBV7-9|NA|TRBJ1-5
TGTGCCAGCAGCGAGACCGGACGGGGGAATCAGACCCAGCATTTT
CASSETGRGNQTQHF
>NA|TRBV9|NA|TRBJ2-2
TGTGCCAGCAGCGAGATCCCCAGAGGCGGGGAGCTGTTTTTT
CASSEIPRGGELFF
>NA|TRBV10-3|NA|TRBJ2-7
TGTGCCATCAGTGAGACAGAGACACGGATGGGACTCGAGCACTACGAGCAGTACTTC
CAISETETRMGLEHYEQYF
>NA|TRBV7-8|NA|TRBJ2-3
TGTGCCAGCAGGACACGGACCAATTCACCCCTCCCGTTTTATTTT
CASRTRTNSPLPFYF
>NA|TRBV10-2|few|TRBJ2-3
TGCGCCAGCAGGGGGACTGTCACAGATACGCAGTATTTT
CASRGTVTDTQYF
>NA|TRBV7-2|once|TRBJ1-1
TGTGCCAGCAGTTTGCCAGGGTGGACTGGCTCCATCTTT
CASSLPGWTGSIF
>TRBD1|TRBV7-6|NA|TRBJ1-6
TGTGCCAGCAGCTTAGATGCCACCGGGACAGGGAATTCACCCCTCCACTTT
CASSLDATGTGNSPLHF
>NA|TRBV5-5|NA|TRBJ2-3
TGTGCCAGCAGCTTGGCGGTAATCTACACAGATACGCAGTATTTT
CASSLAVIYTDTQYF
>NA|TRBV7-9|NA|TRBJ2-6
TGTGCCAGCAGCTTTGGACCGTCTGGGGCCTCCGTGCTGACTTTC
CASSFGPSGASVLTF
>NA|TRBV7-2|NA|TRBJ1-1
TGTGCCAGCAGCTCGTACCGGGACCTCACTGAAGCTTTCTTT
CASSSYRDLTEAFF
>NA|TRBV7-2|NA|TRBJ1-3
TGTGCCAGCAGCTTGGGCACAGATACGCAGAATTTTGGATATTTT
CASSLGTDTQNFGYF
>NA|TRBV7-2|NA|TRBJ2-1
TGTGCCAGCAGCGGGGGCAACTCTGGAAACCCCATATTC
CASSGGNSGNPIF
>NA|TRBV6-2/TRBV6-3|many|TRBJ2-3
TGTGCCAGCAGTTACACTATCGGGGGCTCATCAGATACGCAGTATTTT
CASSYTIGGSSDTQYF
>NA|TRBV9|NA|TRBJ2-7
TGTGCCAGCAACCGGGAGAGGGGGGAGGACGACCTCTACTTC
CASNRERGEDDLYF
>NA|TRBV7-3|NA|TRBJ2-2
TGTGCCAGCAGCACGGGTCAAGACTCCGGGGAGTTGTTCTTT
CASSTGQDSGELFF
>TRBD1|TRBV9|NA|TRBJ1-2
TGTGCCAGCAGCGTAGCGGACAGGTTTGGCTACACCTTC
CASSVADRFGYTF
>NA|TRBV4-2|few|TRBJ2-1
TGTGCCAGCAGTGAATCTGGGGACTTGGCTGAGCAGTTCTTC
CASSESGDLAEQFF
>NA|TRBV20-1|NA|TRBJ1-2
TGCAGGGTCGGGCTGATGATAAACTATGGCTACACCTTC
CRVGLMINYGYTF
>TRBD1|TRBV12-3/TRBV12-4|NA|TRBJ2-5
TGTGCCAGCAGCACGGGACAGCTGGAGACCCAGTACTTC
CASSTGQLETQYF
>NA|TRBV7-2|NA|TRBJ1-1
TGTGCCAGCAGCTTAGACCAGGGCACCTATGGCGCCACCTTT
CASSLDQGTYGATF